This T cell receptor (beta chain) is from a study of cytomegalovirus exposure and HLA in healthy donors. Use of 60 Vbeta and 13 Jbeta primers characterized the PCR. Assay: immunoSEQ multiplex PCR; the TCRdb copy retains only in-frame clones and omits some. The sample lists 150,000 to 200,000 clones, more than 75% occurring once. Germline V CDR1 and CDR2: SGDLS, YYNGEE. V trimming: 0 bases; J trimming: 1 base; junction bases outside the gene matches: 5. This CDR3 contains 17 residues. This chain uses TRBV9 with TRBJ2-3; 10 nucleotides align to TRBD2. The clonotype comes from a woman in her 30s in good health and CMV-seropositive. Specimen: PBMCs. CDR3: CASSVGPAGGGTDTQYF. In DNA form, the CDR3 reads TGTGCCAGCAGCGTAGGGCCAGCGGGGGGGGGCACAGATACGCAGTATTTT.